One sample yielded the 10 T cell receptor beta chains listed below, sequenced in a study of CD8 T cells in ankylosing spondylitis. Notes on the study in general: There was a TCR beta motif, made of several highly homologous variants, that appeared characteristic of ankylosing spondylitis blood.

No antigen is known for these receptors. MiXCR was run by TCRdb on the 5' RACE reads, yielding one entry per CDR3 protein. The data show approximately 500,000 distinct CDR3 sequences, 9.5% to 15% seen once. The source material was blood, either unsorted or a sorted T cell fraction (not recorded which). All receptors derive from a male donor with ankylosing spondylitis.

The chain recombines TRBV15 with TRBJ1-1, with unresolved D. The CDR3 runs 15 residues. Trimming took off 0 bases at V and 6 bases at J, with 14 bases between the two ends. The germline gives CDR1 LNHNV, CDR2 YYDKDF (reference sequence). CDR3 sequence: CATSRDPRVGAEAFF. CDR3 sequence (DNA): TGTGCCACCAGCAGAGATCCTCGGGTGGGCGCTGAAGCTTTCTTT.

This clonotype was observed many times. V gene TRBV12-3 or TRBV12-4 combines with J gene TRBJ1-5; 7 bases are shared with TRBD1. This CDR3 is built from 17 residues. The J segment lost 2 bases and the V segment lost 1 base, leaving 8 bases of the junction unmatched. The CDR3 loop is CASSLGGGGAGNQPQHF. The CDR3 nucleotides are TGTGCCAGCAGTTTAGGAGGAGGGGGCGCGGGCAATCAGCCCCAGCATTTT.

This clonotype was picked up many times. The V gene is TRBV10-3, the J gene TRBJ2-3, with 9 positions matching TRBD1. J lost 4 bases, V lost 5 bases, and 7 bases had no gene match. Per the germline V gene, CDR1 is ENHRY and CDR2 is SYGVKD. The CDR3 covers 15 residues. The CDR3 region is CAISNTGGSADTQYF. The DNA for the CDR3 is TGTGCCATCAGTAATACAGGGGGCTCGGCAGATACGCAGTATTTT.

The V and J genes are TRBV3-1 and TRBJ2-2; D could derive from TRBD1 or TRBD2 (6 bases each). V was pared by 4 bases and J by 4 bases, with 16 bases between. CDR1 is LGHDT, CDR2 YNNKEL, per germline (reference sequence). The CDR3 runs to 16 residues. DNA of the CDR3: TGTGCCAGCAGCCTCAGACTAGGGGGTAGCACCGGGGAGCTGTTTTTT. Protein product: CASSLRLGGSTGELFF. Based on the CDR3 plus reference TRBV3-1 and TRBJ2-2, the full variable domain is DTAVSQTPKYLVTQMGNDKSIKCEQNLGHDTMYWYKQDSKKFLKIMFSYNNKELIINETVPNRFSPKSPDKAHLNLHINSLELGDSAVYFCASSLRLGGSTGELFFGEGSRLTVL.

This clonotype was counted a few times. This chain links TRBV28 with TRBJ1-1; D remains unclear. CDR3 length equals 15 residues. V dropped 6 bases and J dropped 4 bases, with 18 bases sitting between them. Germline CDR1 MDHEN, CDR2 SYDVKM. CDR3 DNA: TGTGCCAGCAGCGATCGGACCCGAGTGGGCACTGAAGCTTTCTTT. Amino acid sequence: CASSDRTRVGTEAFF.

This clonotype was seen ten or more times. The genes are TRBV5-1 and TRBJ2-6; D gene unclear. V dropped 4 bases and J dropped 4 bases, with 9 bases sitting between them. Germline CDR1 reads SGHRS; CDR2 reads YFSETQ. This CDR3 spans 14 amino acids. The CDR3 sequence is CASSPFIGANVLTF. The CDR3 nucleotides are TGCGCCAGCAGCCCATTCATCGGGGCCAACGTCCTGACTTTC.

CDR3 residues: CSARRQGALTQYF. CDR3 nucleotide sequence: TGCAGTGCACGCCGGCAGGGGGCTTTGACCCAGTACTTC. The chain combines TRBV20-1 with TRBJ2-5, with 8 nucleotides matching TRBD1. Trimming cost V 6 bases and J 7 bases; bases outside gene matches: 10. Germline loops: CDR1 DFQATT, CDR2 SNEGSKA (reference sequence). The CDR3 covers 13 residues.

J is TRBJ2-4 and V is TRBV20-1; D is ambiguous. Trimming shortened V by 6 bases and J by 0 bases, and 15 bases separated the two germline ends. The CDR3 covers 15 residues. Germline V gene lookup returns CDR1 DFQATT and CDR2 SNEGSKA (reference sequence). DNA for the CDR3: TGCAGTGCGTACCGTCAGGCAGGAGCCAAAAACATTCAGTACTTC. The encoded protein is CSAYRQAGAKNIQYF.

This clonotype was recorded a few times. This CDR3 reads CASGVGTGYNEQFF. DNA for the CDR3: TGTGCCAGCGGCGTCGGGACAGGGTACAATGAGCAGTTCTTC. The chain has TRBV6-1 and TRBJ2-1; 9 bases line up with TRBD1. Germline V lookup: CDR1 MNHNS, CDR2 SASEGT. Unmatched junction bases numbered 6, after V lost 8 bases and J lost 4 bases. The CDR3 extends over 14 amino acids.

This clonotype was seen at least ten times. The CDR3 DNA is TGTGCCAGCAGGCTGAGGCTAGCGGGAGGTTGGAAAGAGACCCAGTACTTC. It yields the protein CASRLRLAGGWKETQYF. This rearrangement joins TRBV5-6 to TRBJ2-5, with TRBD2 matching 11 bases. The length of the CDR3 is 17 residues. Germline-derived CDR1 and CDR2 are SGHDT and YYEEEE. V lost 5 bases to trimming and J lost 3 bases; unmatched junction nucleotides: 12.